This T cell receptor beta chain originates from a study of cytomegalovirus exposure and HLA in healthy donors. The CDR3 has 12 amino acids. Germline V gives CDR1 SGHAT, CDR2 FQNNGV. The PCR contained 60 Vbeta and 13 Jbeta primers. TCRdb's copy holds only in-frame clones and misses some; the assay was immunoSEQ multiplex PCR. The sample contains 150,000 or so clones, around 73% of which appear only once. This clonotype was obtained from a female donor in good health and CMV-seronegative. The chain joins TRBV11-2 to TRBJ2-5, with 8 nucleotides matching TRBD1. TRBJ2-7 matches the DNA end more closely, so the J call is doubtful. The sample comprised PBMCs. Here the CDR3 reads CASLRQGYEQYF. The CDR3 DNA follows: TGTGCCAGCTTAAGACAGGGGTACGAGCAGTACTTC.